The clone carrying this T cell receptor (beta chain) has a count of ten or more. Its antigen is unidentified. TCRdb reanalysed the 5' RACE reads using MiXCR and keeps one entry per CDR3 protein. This table holds approximately 180,000 distinct CDR3 sequences, approximately 18% found once. This entry is derived from a study of CD8 T cells in ankylosing spondylitis. General study findings and limits: Ankylosing spondylitis blood appeared to carry a characteristic TCR beta motif of several highly homologous variants. Significant enrichment of disease-linked clones was reportedly seen in matched ankylosing spondylitis synovial fluid.

Germline loops: CDR1 MNHEY, CDR2 SVGAGI. The CDR3 is made up of 13 amino acids. V was pared by 6 bases and J by 7 bases, with 13 bases between. The sample taken for sequencing was blood, either unsorted or a sorted T cell fraction (not recorded which). The V gene is TRBV6-5, the J gene TRBJ2-1; no clear D gene. The clonotype comes from a male donor between 10 and 30 years old with ankylosing spondylitis or in good health (not recorded which). The CDR3 sequence: CASRGTTRNEQFF. The CDR3 DNA sequence: TGTGCCAGCAGAGGAACTACAAGGAATGAGCAGTTCTTC.